These 25 T cell receptor beta chains came from one sample sequenced in a study of tissue T cells after allogeneic stem cell transplantation. The data were produced by immunoSEQ multiplex PCR, yet TCRdb's version contains in-frame clones alone and is incomplete. This table has thousands of clones, 50% appearing once. Stated time point: mouse harvest day 7 after allogeneic transplant. Mouse grafts combined 10^7 T-cell-depleted bone marrow cells with 10^6 splenic CD5+ T cells. The sequenced material came from gut tissue. These TCRs come from a female BALB/c mouse given C57BL/6 T cells with graft-versus-host disease after an allogeneic hematopoietic cell transplant.

There are a few counts of this clone. Gene names follow the mouse nomenclature. The missing CDR3 end, 1 residue past where the read stops, is filled in from the germline J gene. The rearrangement uses TRBV26 and TRBJ1-6; no firm D call. TRBJ1-6 belongs to the ORF category, with a function that is uncertain. The CDR3 is 14 amino acids. Germline V lookup: CDR1 KGHPV, CDR2 FQNQEV (reference sequence). V lost 2 bases and J lost 7, with 9 bases in between. The chain's CDR3 is CASSLRGWNSPLYF. The sequenced CDR3 bases are TGTGCCAGCAGTCTGCGGGGATGGAATTCGCCCCTCTAC.

This clone was seen only once. Genes and germline come from the mouse. The read is 1 residue too short to cover the CDR3 end, so that end is filled in from the germline J gene. This rearrangement joins TRBV1 to TRBJ2-4; 7 bases align to TRBD2. The germline V gene encodes CDR1 NSQYPW and CDR2 LRSPGD (reference sequence). CDR3 length: 15 amino acids. V gave up 2 bases and J gave up 0 bases; unmatched junction bases: 2. CDR3 loop: CTCSASWGSQNTLYF. CDR3 DNA (partial): TGCACCTGCAGTGCATCCTGGGGGAGTCAAAACACCTTGTAC.

This clone appeared a single time. Gene labels here are mouse ones. The CDR3 end lies 1 residue beyond the end of the read and is filled in from the germline J gene. J is TRBJ1-4 and V is TRBV26; D not resolved. The CDR3 extends over 12 amino acids. The V end lost 3 bases, the J end lost 4 bases, and 3 bases lay between the germline ends. Germline V gene sequence: CDR1 KGHPV, CDR2 FQNQEV (reference sequence). The covered CDR3 bases are TGTGCCAGCAGTCTCTTCAACGAAAGATTATTT. It yields the protein CASSLFNERLF. The whole CDR3 protein is CASSLFNERLFF.

Worth noting for this clone: Each gene name is a mouse one. The read terminates 1 residue before the CDR3 end, so the remaining end is supplied by the germline J gene. The V and J genes are TRBV12-2 and TRBJ2-7; D ambiguous. V was clipped by 0 bases and J by 0 bases, with 11 bases between them. The V gene's germline CDR1 is SGHLS and CDR2 HYDKME. The CDR3 is 15 residues long. The CDR3 DNA, read in part, is TGTGCCAGCTCTCTCAACAACCCCAGCTCCTATGAACAGTAC. It yields the protein CASSLNNPSSYEQY. The CDR3 as a whole reads CASSLNNPSSYEQYF.

This clone has only a few counts. These gene names are mouse names. The sequence runs out 1 residue before the end of the CDR3; the remainder is reconstructed from the germline J gene. This chain connects TRBV29 to TRBJ1-2, with 7 bases identical to TRBD1. CDR1 is MSHET and CDR2 is SYDVDS in the germline V gene. The J segment lost 4 bases and the V segment lost 6 bases, leaving 5 bases of the junction unmatched. There are 13 residues in the CDR3. The part of the CDR3 DNA that was read is TGTGCTAGCAGGGAGGGGGCAAGCTCCGACTACACC. This translates into CASREGASSDYT. The entire CDR3 protein reads CASREGASSDYTF.

This clone is medium-sized. Gene and germline names: mouse. The read ends 1 residue before the CDR3 terminus; that terminus is restored from the germline J gene. The chain combines TRBV12-2 with TRBJ1-4, with a possible D match to TRBD1 (6 bases). Looked up from germline, CDR1 is SGHLS and CDR2 is HYDKME. This CDR3 is built from 14 residues. Between the trimmed V and J ends, which lost 3 bases and 2 bases, there was a span of 9 bases. The sequenced CDR3 bases are TGTGCCAGCTCTTGGGACAAATCCAACGAAAGATTATTT. Its protein product is CASSWDKSNERLF. The whole CDR3 region reads CASSWDKSNERLFF.

To note about this clone: Gene names and germline match the mouse. The CDR3 is cut off 1 residue early in the read; its end comes from the germline J gene. The rearrangement joins TRBV23 to TRBJ2-4. CDR3 length equals 11 residues. CDR1 is KGHTA, CDR2 FQNQQP, per germline. The CDR3 here is CSSRSQNTLYF. Partial CDR3 DNA: TGCTCCAGCCGTAGTCAAAACACCTTGTAC.

Comments on this clone: Gene names denote mouse genes. The CDR3 spells CASSLPENTLYF. Partial CDR3 DNA: TGTGCCAGCAGTCTGCCAGAAAACACCTTGTAC. The genes are TRBV26 and TRBJ2-4, with unresolved D. The read ends 1 residue early relative to the CDR3; the germline J gene fills the gap. The V end was cut by 2 bases, the J end by 4 bases, with 4 bases between. Looked up from germline, CDR1 is KGHPV and CDR2 is FQNQEV (reference sequence). The CDR3 runs to 12 residues.

This clone occurred once. The listed genes are named as in mouse. The read halts 1 residue ahead of the CDR3 end, with the missing end drawn from the germline J gene. The chain recombines TRBV31 with TRBJ1-4, with D unclear. Germline CDR1 GKSSPN, CDR2 SITVG. The length of the CDR3 is 12 residues. Trimming cost V 7 bases and J 0 bases, with 6 bases left between them. CDR3 residues: CASEISNERLFF. The sequenced CDR3 bases are TGTGCCTCGGAGATTTCCAACGAAAGATTATTT.

In the case of this clone: The gene names given are mouse names. The missing CDR3 end, 1 residue past where the read stops, is filled in from the germline J gene. This chain connects TRBV3 to TRBJ2-3, with 9 bases matching TRBD2. Looked up from germline, CDR1 is SNHLY and CDR2 is FYNGKV (reference sequence). The CDR3 is 14 residues long. The trim removed 2 bases at V and 6 bases at J, leaving 3 bases unmatched. CDR3 region: CASSLHGGAETLYF. Incomplete CDR3 DNA: TGTGCCAGCAGCTTACATGGGGGGGCGGAAACGCTGTAT.

This clone was counted a few times. Genes and germline are mouse. Read data end 1 residue before the CDR3 end; the end is taken from the germline J gene. The chain couples TRBV16 to TRBJ1-3; D is possibly TRBD1 (5 bases). The CDR3 has 15 amino acids. V dropped 6 bases and J dropped 0 bases, with 12 bases sitting between them. Germline V lookup: CDR1 SGHSA, CDR2 FRNQAP. The CDR3 sequence is CASSLWGLSGNTLYF. The sequenced part of the CDR3 DNA is TGTGCAAGCAGTCTCTGGGGACTTTCTGGAAATACGCTCTAT.

About this clone itself: Any gene name here is a mouse gene name. The read ends 1 residue shy of where the CDR3 ends; the end is completed using the germline J gene. The V and J genes are TRBV3 and TRBJ2-5; 11 nucleotides match TRBD2. The CDR3 spans 14 residues. Germline trimming cut 5 bases from V and 4 bases from J; bases unmatched to any gene: 2. Germline CDR1 reads SNHLY; CDR2 reads FYNGKV (reference sequence). The sequenced part of the CDR3 DNA is TGTGCCAGCAGCCCGGACTGGGGGGAAGACACCCAGTAC. It yields the protein CASSPDWGEDTQY. Given in full, the CDR3 is CASSPDWGEDTQYF.

As regards this clone: Genes here carry mouse names. From the germline J gene comes the end of the CDR3, since the read stops 1 residue before it. V usage is TRBV26 and J usage is TRBJ2-4; TRBD2 matches at 11 bases. CDR1 and CDR2 (germline): KGHPV, FQNQEV (reference sequence). This CDR3 region has 16 residues. After removal of 4 bases from V and 0 bases from J, the junction contained 3 bases not matched to a gene. CDR3 DNA (partial): TGTGCCAGCAGTCCCGACTGGGGGGGGAGTCAAAACACCTTGTAC. This codes for CASSPDWGGSQNTLY. The full CDR3 reads CASSPDWGGSQNTLYF.

With regard to this clone: Gene names are mouse gene names. The CDR3 end falls 1 residue outside the read, so it is completed with the germline J gene. The same CDR3 can be traced to other DNA sequences in this sample. The V gene is TRBV31, the J gene TRBJ1-1; TRBD1 might be the D (5 bases). The CDR3 sequence is 12 residues long. V was clipped by 1 base and J by 3 bases, with 6 bases between them. Germline loops: CDR1 GKSSPN, CDR2 SITVG. CDR3 DNA, as far as it was read: TGTGCCTGGAGTCCCAGGGACACAGAAGTCTTC. This gives the protein CAWSPRDTEVF. The complete CDR3 sequence is CAWSPRDTEVFF.

This clone turned up a few times. Germline and genes here are mouse. The missing CDR3 end, 1 residue past where the read stops, is filled in from the germline J gene. The chain links TRBV26 to TRBJ2-7; 7 bases match TRBD1. V lost 2 bases to trimming and J lost 4 bases; unmatched junction nucleotides: 5. Per germline, CDR1 KGHPV and CDR2 FQNQEV (reference sequence). The CDR3 spans 14 residues. CDR3 bases read: TGTGCCAGCAGTCTGGCACCGGGACAGTATGAACAGTAC. Protein: CASSLAPGQYEQY. Given in full, the CDR3 is CASSLAPGQYEQYF.

This clone has more than one count but fewer than ten. These gene names are mouse names. The read comes to an end 1 residue before the CDR3 does, leaving the germline J gene to fill in the end. V gene TRBV3 combines with J gene TRBJ2-1; 8 nucleotides match TRBD2. This CDR3 spans 14 amino acids. Trimming at V came to 6 bases and at J to 3 bases, leaving 4 bases not matched to a gene. The germline gives CDR1 SNHLY, CDR2 FYNGKV (reference sequence). The CDR3 protein is CASRLGAGYAEQFF. Incomplete CDR3 DNA: TGTGCCAGCAGACTGGGGGCCGGCTATGCTGAGCAGTTC.

This clone was picked up a small number of times. Mouse names are used for the genes. The read stops 1 residue short of the end of the CDR3; the missing end is completed from the germline J gene. The same CDR3 is also encoded by other DNA sequences in this sample. The gene calls are TRBV20 and TRBJ2-7; 7 bases fit TRBD2. Germline V gives CDR1 GFQATS, CDR2 STVNSAI. The CDR3 extends over 14 amino acids. V lost 0 bases to trimming and J lost 0 bases; unmatched junction nucleotides: 2. This chain's CDR3 is CGARDWGSSYEQYF. CDR3 DNA (partial): TGTGGTGCTAGGGACTGGGGGAGCTCCTATGAACAGTAC.

Judged by abundance, this clone is medium-sized. All gene names here are mouse names. The CDR3 goes on 1 residue after the read ends, and that part is filled in from the germline J gene. This chain uses TRBV26 with TRBJ1-5; no firm D call. V lost 6 bases to trimming and J lost 3 bases, with 6 bases between them. Germline V lookup: CDR1 KGHPV, CDR2 FQNQEV (reference sequence). The CDR3 consists of 12 residues. The sequenced part of the CDR3 DNA is TGTGCCAGCAGCCTATCCAACCAGGCTCCGCTT. Protein: CASSLSNQAPL. The CDR3 reads in full as CASSLSNQAPLF.

As to this clone: Gene names follow the mouse nomenclature. The CDR3 extends 1 residue past the end of the read, so its final part is completed from the germline J gene. The chain is built from TRBV31 and TRBJ2-5; D is undetermined. This CDR3 comprises 13 residues. Trimming pared 0 bases from V and 6 bases from J, leaving 10 bases between. CDR1 is GKSSPN and CDR2 is SITVG in the germline V gene. The sequenced CDR3 bases are TGTGCCTGGAGTCTAGGGAGGGAGGACACCCAGTAC. This encodes CAWSLGREDTQY. The entire CDR3 protein reads CAWSLGREDTQYF.

As to this clone: These gene names are mouse names. The CDR3 end lies 1 residue beyond the end of the read and is filled in from the germline J gene. Distinct nucleotide sequences in the sample also encode this CDR3. This chain uses TRBV26 with TRBJ1-3; possible D gene TRBD1, 5 bases. Germline loops: CDR1 KGHPV, CDR2 FQNQEV (reference sequence). The CDR3 is 14 amino acids. V lost 5 bases and J lost 0, with 8 bases in between. Partial CDR3 DNA: TGTGCCAGCAGTTTGACAGATTCTGGAAATACGCTCTAT. Its translation is CASSLTDSGNTLY. The full CDR3 is CASSLTDSGNTLYF.

As for this clone: Mouse gene names and germline throughout. The read falls 1 residue short of the CDR3 end, and the missing part is taken from the germline J gene. The chain is built from TRBV26 and TRBJ2-2; a possible D gene is TRBD1 (6 bases). V gave up 4 bases and J gave up 6 bases, with 9 bases separating them. The CDR3 totals 13 residues. The germline V gene encodes CDR1 KGHPV and CDR2 FQNQEV (reference sequence). Incomplete CDR3 DNA: TGTGCCAGCAGTCCCCAGGGGCCCGGGCAGCTCTAC. Translation gives CASSPQGPGQLY. The entire CDR3 reads CASSPQGPGQLYF.

By share of the sample, this clone is medium-sized. Any gene name here is a mouse gene name. The CDR3 extends 1 residue past the end of the read, so its final part is completed from the germline J gene. The V gene is TRBV17, the J gene TRBJ2-2, with D maybe TRBD2 (7 bases). Trimming shortened V by 1 base and J by 6 bases, and 9 bases separated the two germline ends. Germline V gene lookup returns CDR1 MNHDT and CDR2 YYDKIL. CDR3 length: 14 amino acids. CDR3 bases read: TGTGCTAGCAGTAGAGTTGGGGGGCCCGGGCAGCTCTAC. It encodes CASSRVGGPGQLY. Given in full, the CDR3 is CASSRVGGPGQLYF. Together with reference TRBV17 and TRBJ2-2, the CDR3 gives the full variable domain: DTTVKQNPRYKLARVGKPVNLICSQTMNHDTMYWYQKKPNQAPKLLLFYYDKILNREADTFEKFQSSRPNNSFCSLYIGSAGLEYSAMYLCASSRVGGPGQLYFGEGSKLTVL.

Concerning this clone itself: Mouse names are used for the genes. Other nucleotide sequences from this sample produce the same CDR3. CDR3 DNA, as far as it was read: TGTGCCAGCAGTCTGGGACAGGGAACAGAAGTCTTC. Amino acid sequence: CASSLGQGTEVF. In full, the CDR3 reads CASSLGQGTEVFF. The V gene is TRBV26, the J gene TRBJ1-1, with 8 bases that match TRBD1. The DNA ends 1 residue before the CDR3 does, and the rest of the CDR3 is filled in from the germline J gene. Germline V gene data show CDR1 as KGHPV and CDR2 as FQNQEV (reference sequence). The CDR3 runs to 13 residues. The V and J ends lost 2 bases and 5 bases, in that order; junction bases with no gene match: 1.

For this clone: Gene names follow the mouse nomenclature. The sequence runs out 1 residue before the end of the CDR3; the remainder is reconstructed from the germline J gene. The rearrangement joins TRBV26 to TRBJ2-7, with a possible D match to TRBD1 (5 bases). The CDR3 extends over 12 amino acids. The V end lost 3 bases, the J end lost 5 bases, and 8 bases lay between the germline ends. Looked up from germline, CDR1 is KGHPV and CDR2 is FQNQEV (reference sequence). The CDR3 spells CASSLSRDEQYF. The DNA read from the CDR3 is TGTGCCAGCAGTCTCTCCAGGGATGAACAGTAC.

As concerns this clone: The gene symbols are mouse symbols. Read data end 1 residue before the CDR3 end; the end is taken from the germline J gene. This chain uses TRBV3 with TRBJ1-2; 7 bases fit TRBD1. The germline V gene encodes CDR1 SNHLY and CDR2 FYNGKV (reference sequence). The CDR3 runs to 13 residues. V dropped 5 bases and J dropped 2; count of bases not matched to a gene: 2. CDR3 sequence reads: CASSQGGNSDYTF. CDR3 DNA (partial): TGTGCCAGCAGCCAGGGGGGGAACTCCGACTACACC.